A selection of T cell receptor beta chains follows, all from one sample in a study of cytomegalovirus exposure and HLA in healthy donors. The repertoire was sequenced with immunoSEQ multiplex PCR; TCRdb's copy has only in-frame clones and lacks some. The data contain about 130,000 clones, more than 70% of them singletons. What was sequenced was PBMCs. These receptors came from a woman aged 60-75 years in good health and CMV-seronegative. The CDR3 runs from the conserved cysteine through the conserved F or W. A D gene is named only where the DNA matches it firmly. Clone sizes are given selectively: once, few, many, or a class where the clone is expanded.

>-|TRBD1|TRBV30|11|TRBJ2-7
TGTGCCAGAGCAGGGGGCTACGAGCAGTACTTC
CARAGGYEQYF
>-|-|TRBV28|11|TRBJ2-7
TGTGCCAGCAGTTTTGGGCTCGAGCAGTACTTC
CASSFGLEQYF
>-|TRBD1|TRBV10-2|15|TRBJ2-7
TGCGCCAGCAGTGTTTTGGGACAGGAGTCCTACGAGCAGTACTTC
CASSVLGQESYEQYF
>-|TRBD2|TRBV5-5|13|TRBJ2-1
TGTGCCAGCAGCTTTGGGACTAGGGATGAGCAGTTCTTC
CASSFGTRDEQFF
>-|-|TRBV25-1|11|TRBJ2-3
TGTGCCAGCAGTCGGGCAGATACGCAGTATTTT
CASSRADTQYF
>-|-|TRBV7-3|15|TRBJ2-7
TGTTCCAGCAGCTTAGGGTACAGGGACAACTACGAGCAGTACTTC
CSSSLGYRDNYEQYF
>few|TRBD2|TRBV7-3|15|TRBJ2-3
TGTGCCAGCAGCAACCGAGCGGGGTCCACAGATACGCAGTATTTT
CASSNRAGSTDTQYF
>-|TRBD1|TRBV6-4|14|TRBJ2-5
TGTGCCAGCAGCGAGACAGGGAATCAAGAGACCCAGTACTTC
CASSETGNQETQYF
>-|-|TRBV28|14|TRBJ2-1
TGTGCCAGCAGTTTCAGGGGATCCTACAATGAGCAGTTCTTC
CASSFRGSYNEQFF
>-|-|TRBV21-1|16|TRBJ2-6
TGTGCCAGAGAGACAGGGGAGAGCTCTGGGGCCAACGTCCTGACTTTC
CARETGESSGANVLTF
>once|-|TRBV7-8|14|TRBJ2-3
TGTGCCAGCAGCTTAGGGTTAGTCACAGATACGCAGTATTTT
CASSLGLVTDTQYF
>-|-|TRBV10-1|14|TRBJ2-3
TGCGCCAGCAGTGGAGGGGGTAGCACAGATACGCAGTATTTT
CASSGGGSTDTQYF
>-|-|TRBV7-3|16|TRBJ2-1
TGTGCCAGCAGCTTAATGGCAGGGGCCACCTACAATGAGCAGTTCTTC
CASSLMAGATYNEQFF
>few|TRBD1|TRBV5-5|16|TRBJ1-3
TGTGCCAGCAGAGCCGGACAGGGGGGGACTGGAAACACCATATATTTT
CASRAGQGGTGNTIYF
>-|TRBD1|TRBV5-1|14|TRBJ2-7
TGCGCCAGCAGCTCGACAGGGGGGCCCTACGAGCAGTACTTC
CASSSTGGPYEQYF
>few|-|TRBV6-1|13|TRBJ2-7
TGTGCCAGCAGCAAGTATAGTTTGTCCGAGCAGTACTTC
CASSKYSLSEQYF
>-|TRBD2|TRBV6-5|14|TRBJ2-2
TGTGCCAGCCATGGCGGGGGGAACACCGGGGAGCTGTTTTTT
CASHGGGNTGELFF
>-|TRBD2|TRBV6-6|11|TRBJ2-7
TGTGCCAGCAGTCTAGCGGGGGAGCAGTACTTC
CASSLAGEQYF